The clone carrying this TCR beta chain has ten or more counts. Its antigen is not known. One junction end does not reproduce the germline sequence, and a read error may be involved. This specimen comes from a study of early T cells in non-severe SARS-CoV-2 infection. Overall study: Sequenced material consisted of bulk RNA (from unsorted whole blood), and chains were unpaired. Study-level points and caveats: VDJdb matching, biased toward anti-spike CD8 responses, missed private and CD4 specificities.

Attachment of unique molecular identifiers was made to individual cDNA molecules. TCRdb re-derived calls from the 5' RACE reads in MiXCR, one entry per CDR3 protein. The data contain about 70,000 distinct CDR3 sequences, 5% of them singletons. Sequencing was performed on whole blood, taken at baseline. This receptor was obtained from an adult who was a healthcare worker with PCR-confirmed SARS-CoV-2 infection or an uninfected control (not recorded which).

DNA for the CDR3: TGTGCCAGCAGTTACCCGACAGGGAAGGCTTTC. Its translation: CASSYPTGKAF. The J gene is TRBJ2-6, the V gene TRBV6-2 or TRBV6-3; 7 bases line up with TRBD1. From germline, CDR1 is MNHEY and CDR2 SVGEGT. The CDR3 has 11 amino acids.